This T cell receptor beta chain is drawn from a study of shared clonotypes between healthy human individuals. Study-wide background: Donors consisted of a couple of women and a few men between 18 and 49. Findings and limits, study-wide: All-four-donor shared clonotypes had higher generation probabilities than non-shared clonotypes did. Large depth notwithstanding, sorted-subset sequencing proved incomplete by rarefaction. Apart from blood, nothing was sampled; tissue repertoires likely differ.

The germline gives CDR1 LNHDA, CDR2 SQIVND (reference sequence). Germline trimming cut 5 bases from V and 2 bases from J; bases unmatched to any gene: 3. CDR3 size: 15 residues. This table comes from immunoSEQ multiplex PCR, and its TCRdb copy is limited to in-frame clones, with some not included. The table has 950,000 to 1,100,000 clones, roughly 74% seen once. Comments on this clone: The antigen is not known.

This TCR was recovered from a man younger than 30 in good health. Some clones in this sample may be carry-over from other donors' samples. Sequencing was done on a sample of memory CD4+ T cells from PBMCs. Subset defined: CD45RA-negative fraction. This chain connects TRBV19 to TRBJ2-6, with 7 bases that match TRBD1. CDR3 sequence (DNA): TGTGCCAGTAGTGTTCAGGGGGCTGGGGCCAACGTCCTGACTTTC. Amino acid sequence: CASSVQGAGANVLTF.